This entry lists 26 T cell receptor beta chains sequenced from one sample in a study of blood T cell repertoires in COVID-19. Assay used: immunoSEQ multiplex PCR; TCRdb lists only in-frame clones, some missing. This sample has about 170,000 clones, with under 85% found just once. The material sequenced was peripheral blood. Receptors originate from a man in his 70s with acute or convalescent COVID-19.

This clone occurred a few times. The rearrangement uses TRBV2 and TRBJ1-4; D perhaps matches TRBD1 (5 bases). Germline assignment: CDR1 SNHLY and CDR2 FYNNEI. This CDR3 is 15 amino acids long. The germline V and J ends were trimmed by 2 bases and 2 bases, with 9 bases remaining between them. CDR3 amino acids: CASSEKGRTNEKLFF. In nucleotides, the CDR3 is TGTGCCAGCAGTGAAAAGGGGCGCACTAATGAAAAACTGTTTTTT.

The chain carries TRBV27 and TRBJ2-7; D possibly corresponds to TRBD2 (7 bases). Germline CDR1 reads MNHEY; CDR2 reads SMNVEV (reference sequence). The germline V and J ends were trimmed by 7 bases and 6 bases, with 22 bases remaining between them. The CDR3 has 15 residues. The CDR3: CASTPMGGAIGEQYF. Written as DNA, the CDR3 is TGTGCCAGCACCCCAATGGGGGGGGCAATAGGCGAGCAGTACTTC.

The rearrangement joins TRBV7-3 to TRBJ1-1, with a possible D match to TRBD1 (6 bases). Between the trimmed V and J ends, which lost 5 bases and 4 bases, there was a span of 11 bases. Germline CDR1 and CDR2: SGHTA and FQGTGA. CDR3 length equals 13 residues. CDR3 sequence (DNA): TGTGCCAGCAGCCCCCGGGACATCACTGAAGCTTTCTTT. This codes for CASSPRDITEAFF.

The chain couples TRBV12-3 or TRBV12-4 to TRBJ1-4; 10 positions match TRBD1. The V and J ends lost 6 bases and 10 bases, in that order; junction bases with no gene match: 5. This CDR3 is built from 13 residues. The CDR3 nucleotides are TGTGCCAGCAGCTCTGACAGGGGGCCAAAACTGTTTTTT. This encodes CASSSDRGPKLFF.

This clone was recorded a few times. The rearrangement uses TRBV2 and TRBJ2-3; D is unclear. Germline loops: CDR1 SNHLY, CDR2 FYNNEI. CDR3 length: 13 residues. The germline V and J ends were trimmed by 6 bases and 4 bases, with 11 bases remaining between them. CDR3 sequence: CASSEPLSDTQYF. The CDR3 DNA sequence: TGTGCCAGCAGCGAACCGCTATCAGATACGCAGTATTTT.

This chain connects TRBV2 to TRBJ2-7, with 8 bases that match TRBD1. Looked up from germline, CDR1 is SNHLY and CDR2 is FYNNEI. The CDR3 covers 15 residues. With 1 base clipped from V and 3 bases from J, the junction kept 5 bases outside the gene matches. CDR3 amino acids: CASSEVGQAHYEQYF. The CDR3 DNA reads TGTGCCAGCAGTGAAGTGGGACAGGCACACTACGAGCAGTACTTC.

The chain employs TRBV2 and TRBJ1-2, with a weak D call TRBD1 (5 bases). There are 14 residues in the CDR3. Germline V gene lookup returns CDR1 SNHLY and CDR2 FYNNEI. With 6 bases removed from V and 1 base from J, the gap between germline ends came to 12 bases. In nucleotides, the CDR3 is TGTGCCAGCAGGGTGGAGGGGAATAACTATGGCTACACCTTC. This codes for CASRVEGNNYGYTF.

The chain has TRBV12-5 and TRBJ1-5; TRBD1 agrees at 7 bases. This CDR3 has 13 amino acids. The germline gives CDR1 LGHNT, CDR2 FRNRAP. Trimming cost V 7 bases and J 7 bases; bases outside gene matches: 7. This chain's CDR3 is CASATGVGQPQHF. CDR3 nucleotide sequence: TGTGCTAGTGCCACAGGGGTTGGGCAGCCCCAGCATTTT.

This clone came up a few times. The chain combines TRBV2 with TRBJ2-6, with TRBD2 as a possible D gene (5 bases). Germline-derived CDR1 and CDR2 are SNHLY and FYNNEI. The ends were cut back, 8 bases at V and 0 bases at J, with 14 bases in the middle. There are 16 residues in the CDR3. The CDR3 DNA is TGTGCCAGCCGCGCCGGAGGCTACTCTGGGGCCAACGTCCTGACTTTC. Translated: CASRAGGYSGANVLTF.

The CDR3 DNA is TGCGCCAGCAGTGAGGTACTAGGGCGGCACTATGGCTACACCTTC. Amino acids: CASSEVLGRHYGYTF. V is TRBV10-2 and J is TRBJ1-2, with D unclear. The germline gives CDR1 WSHSY, CDR2 SAAADI. This CDR3 comprises 15 residues. Trimming cost V 2 bases and J 3 bases, with 13 bases left between them.

The chain joins TRBV6-2 or TRBV6-3 to TRBJ1-1; 8 positions agree with TRBD1. CDR1 is MNHEY and CDR2 is SVGEGT in the germline V gene. CDR3 length equals 15 residues. V was clipped by 6 bases and J by 5 bases; unmatched bases: 11. CDR3 DNA: TGTGCCAGCAGCCCATATGGACAGGGAGGGACTGAAGCTTTCTTT. Its protein is CASSPYGQGGTEAFF.

This chain joins TRBV30 and TRBJ2-7; 7 bases line up with TRBD1. This CDR3 has 13 amino acids. Trimming cost V 3 bases and J 1 base; bases outside gene matches: 3. CDR1 and CDR2 (germline): GTSNPN, SVGIG (reference sequence). Here the CDR3 DNA reads TGTGCCTGGAGGATGACAGGGTCCTACGAGCAGTACTTC. Translating gives CAWRMTGSYEQYF.

This chain joins TRBV10-3 and TRBJ1-2; 8 bases are shared with TRBD1. CDR1 is ENHRY and CDR2 is SYGVKD in the germline V gene. V shed 6 bases and J 4 bases; nucleotides not matched to a gene: 7. The CDR3 length is 14 residues. CDR3 in amino acids: CAIRNTTGAYGYTF. In DNA, the CDR3 is TGTGCCATCAGAAATACGACAGGGGCCTATGGCTACACCTTC.

The chain links TRBV10-2 to TRBJ2-7; D is possibly TRBD2 (7 bases). The germline CDR1 and CDR2 sequences are WSHSY and SAAADI. This CDR3 is built from 16 residues. Trimming removed 2 bases at V and 5 bases at J, with 19 bases between. The CDR3 DNA sequence: TGCGCCAGCAGTGAGGCAATTTACGGGGGGCGGAACGAGCAGTACTTC. The encoded protein is CASSEAIYGGRNEQYF.

In this sample, this clone turned up a few times. The rearrangement joins TRBV4-1 to TRBJ2-7; 10 bases line up with TRBD1. Germline V gene data show CDR1 as MGHRA and CDR2 as YSYEKL. With 3 bases clipped from V and 5 bases from J, the junction kept 10 bases outside the gene matches. This CDR3 spans 16 amino acids. In DNA form, the CDR3 reads TGCGCCAGCAGCCATTACCTCGCGACAGGGGGCCACGAGCAGTACTTC. The encoded protein is CASSHYLATGGHEQYF.

This clone is medium-sized within its sample. The chain recombines TRBV19 with TRBJ1-2; D gene uncertain. The CDR3 sequence is 12 residues long. Germline assignment: CDR1 LNHDA and CDR2 SQIVND (reference sequence). Trimming took off 5 bases at V and 8 bases at J, with 12 bases between the two ends. The CDR3 sequence is CASSSEVYGYTF. The DNA of the CDR3 is TGTGCCAGTAGTTCGGAGGTGTACGGCTACACCTTC.

This chain joins TRBV29-1 and TRBJ2-2; 9 bases agree with TRBD1. V lost 7 bases to trimming and J lost 4 bases; unmatched junction nucleotides: 7. The CDR3 consists of 14 residues. CDR1 and CDR2 (germline): SQVTM, ANQGSEA. CDR3 DNA: TGCAGCGGCGGACAGGGGATCGGCACCGGGGAGCTGTTTTTT. This encodes CSGGQGIGTGELFF.

This clone has only a few counts. The V and J genes are TRBV11-3 and TRBJ2-7, with 10 bases fitting TRBD2. This CDR3 spans 15 amino acids. V dropped 3 bases and J dropped 2; count of bases not matched to a gene: 4. The germline gives CDR1 SGHNT, CDR2 YENEEA. In nucleotides, the CDR3 is TGTGCCAGCAGCTTGGTACTAGCGGGGACCTACGAGCAGTACTTC. Residues: CASSLVLAGTYEQYF.

The chain combines TRBV27 with TRBJ1-1; D call uncertain. In germline, CDR1 is MNHEY, CDR2 SMNVEV (reference sequence). Trimming pared 1 base from V and 5 bases from J, leaving 8 bases between. This CDR3 contains 13 residues. DNA of the CDR3: TGTGCCAGCAGTTTATTCCCGGGGACTGAAGCTTTCTTT. It specifies CASSLFPGTEAFF.

J is TRBJ2-4 and V is TRBV28, with D perhaps matching TRBD1 (5 bases). The germline V gene has CDR1 MDHEN and CDR2 SYDVKM. V shed 6 bases and J shed 4 bases, with 7 bases lying between them. This CDR3 comprises 12 residues. CDR3 amino acids: CASRQGKNIQYF. CDR3 nucleotide sequence: TGTGCCAGCAGGCAGGGTAAAAACATTCAGTACTTC. The complete variable domain, with remaining parts taken from reference TRBV28 and TRBJ2-4, reads DVKVTQSSRYLVKRTGEKVFLECVQDMDHENMFWYRQDPGLGLRLIYFSYDVKMKEKGDIPEGYSVSREKKERFSLILESASTNQTSMYLCASRQGKNIQYFGAGTRLSVL.

The chain recombines TRBV5-1 with TRBJ1-1, with a possible D match to TRBD1 (6 bases). The CDR3 runs 15 residues. Trimming took 0 bases from V and 11 from J, leaving 20 bases between them. The germline gives CDR1 SGHRS, CDR2 YFSETQ. The CDR3 sequence: CASSLGGAGDVVAFF. The CDR3 nucleotides read TGCGCCAGCAGCTTGGGAGGGGCAGGGGACGTCGTGGCTTTCTTT.

A few counts support this clone. The rearrangement uses TRBV28 and TRBJ1-2; the D is unclear. The CDR3 extends over 11 amino acids. Germline V lookup: CDR1 MDHEN, CDR2 SYDVKM. V lost 5 bases and J lost 7, with 8 bases in between. The CDR3 protein is CASSGTSGYTF. The CDR3 region has the DNA TGTGCCAGCAGTGGTACTAGTGGCTACACCTTC.

The chain recombines TRBV7-2 with TRBJ1-1; weak D call: TRBD1 (6 bases). The CDR3 has 16 residues. Germline loops: CDR1 SGHTA, CDR2 FQGNSA. Trimming took 5 bases from V and 0 from J, leaving 16 bases between them. The CDR3 DNA sequence: TGTGCCAGCAGCCGCCAGGACAGAGTTATGAACACTGAAGCTTTCTTT. Amino acid sequence: CASSRQDRVMNTEAFF.

V and J are TRBV4-2 and TRBJ2-5, with 7 positions matching TRBD2. The CDR3 length is 16 residues. J was trimmed by 4 bases and V by 1 base; bases with no gene match: 9. From germline, CDR1 is LGHNA and CDR2 YNFKEQ. The CDR3 sequence is CASSQGGGGSRETQYF. The CDR3 DNA is TGTGCCAGCAGCCAAGGGGGCGGGGGTAGCCGAGAGACCCAGTACTTC.

This chain links TRBV5-8 with TRBJ1-2, with D possibly being TRBD1 (6 bases). V was trimmed by 6 bases and J by 5 bases, leaving 14 bases between them. The CDR3 loop spans 13 amino acids. Germline-derived CDR1 and CDR2 are SGHTS and YDEGEE. The DNA for the CDR3 is TGTGCCAGCACCTGGAACAGGGAGTATGGCTACACCTTC. Translating gives CASTWNREYGYTF.

The chain carries TRBV21-1 and TRBJ2-1; TRBD2 is taken as the D call from the table, unchecked against the DNA. TRBV21-1 is noted as a pseudogene. This CDR3 has 21 amino acids. CDR3 nucleotide sequence: TGTGCCAGCAGCAAAGCTTCATTAGGGGGGGGCTTAGCGGAGCCCTACAATGAGCAGTTCTTC. This sequence encodes CASSKASLGGGLAEPYNEQFF.